The source of this T cell receptor beta chain is a study of shared clonotypes between healthy human individuals. Donors were healthy HIV-negative adults without recent acute infections or vaccinations. Researchers divided each subset's genomic DNA evenly across several immunoSEQ plates. This table comes from immunoSEQ multiplex PCR, and its TCRdb copy is limited to in-frame clones, with some not included. The sample carries about 2 million clones, roughly 94% recorded once. Germline CDR1 and CDR2: GTSNPN and SVGIG (reference sequence). V was pared by 2 bases and J by 8 bases, with 8 bases of the junction left unmatched. The CDR3 is 14 amino acids.

The chain couples TRBV30 to TRBJ1-4; 7 positions match TRBD1. This receptor was obtained from a man younger than 35 in good health. The sample comprised naive CD4+ T cells sorted from blood. Subset in this sample: CD45RA+ positively selected. CDR3 nucleotides: TGTGCCTGGAGTACCGGGACAGAAGCCGAAAAACTGTTTTTT. It encodes CAWSTGTEAEKLFF.